This T cell receptor beta chain derives from a study of blood T cell repertoires in COVID-19. About the study: Sites across the United States, Italy and Spain contributed samples from acute and convalescent COVID-19.

V lost 1 base and J lost 4, with 15 bases in between. Looked up from germline, CDR1 is SGHRS and CDR2 is YFSETQ. The CDR3 sequence is 16 residues long. Method: immunoSEQ multiplex PCR; TCRdb's copy keeps in-frame clones and lacks some. Of hundreds of thousands of clones listed, almost 90% are singletons. This TCR derives from a woman in her 70s with COVID-19, enrolled during active disease. The sample taken for sequencing was peripheral blood. The rearrangement uses TRBV5-1 and TRBJ1-3; D uncertain. CDR3 loop: CASSLLAASGGNTIYF. In nucleotides, the CDR3 is TGCGCCAGCAGCTTGTTGGCAGCCTCGGGAGGAAACACCATATATTTT.